The next 13 T cell receptor beta chains were all read from a single sample in a study of shared clonotypes between healthy human individuals (TCRdb year 2020). Library preparation was by the immunoSEQ multiplex PCR assay. Imported from immuneACCESS, the table was reduced by TCRdb to in-frame sequences with V and J called. These copies leave out some clones; in studies compared against another copy, an unresolved V gene accounts for under half, and the cause of the remainder is not known. The sample contains 95,000 to 120,000 clones, approximately 70% of them found a single time. The top ten hold approximately 24% of the sample. Sequenced sample: memory CD8+ T cells sorted from blood. The cell subset or site label corresponds to: CD45RO+ cells pooled with CCR7-negative TemRA cells. The source of these receptors is a woman in her thirties in good health.

The chain has TRBV7-3 and TRBJ2-7, with a weak D call TRBD2 (5 bases). Germline values: CDR1 SGHTA, CDR2 FQGTGA. CDR3 length: 14 amino acids. V was clipped by 3 bases and J by 2 bases, with 11 bases between them. The CDR3: CASSLGLAPYEQYF. The CDR3 bases are TGTGCCAGCAGCTTGGGTCTAGCTCCCTACGAGCAGTACTTC. Together with reference TRBV7-3 and TRBJ2-7, the CDR3 gives the full variable domain: GAGVSQTPSNKVTEKGKYVELRCDPISGHTALYWYRQSLGQGPEFLIYFQGTGAADDSGLPNDRFFAVRPEGSVSTLKIQRTERGDSAVYLCASSLGLAPYEQYFGPGTRLTVT.

The chain is built from TRBV19 and TRBJ1-1; D gene ambiguous. The V and J ends lost 6 bases and 2 bases respectively, with 13 bases between them. Per the germline V gene, CDR1 is LNHDA and CDR2 is SQIVND (reference sequence). This CDR3 is 14 amino acids long. The CDR3 is CASSLGLFNTEAFF. The CDR3 DNA reads TGTGCCAGTAGCCTGGGCCTGTTCAACACTGAAGCTTTCTTT. Full variable domain (missing parts from reference TRBV19 and TRBJ1-1): DGGITQSPKYLFRKEGQNVTLSCEQNLNHDAMYWYRQDPGQGLRLIYYSQIVNDFQKGDIAEGYSVSREKKESFPLTVTSAQKNPTAFYLCASSLGLFNTEAFFGQGTRLTVV.

The J gene is TRBJ2-1, the V gene TRBV29-1; D perhaps matches TRBD2 (6 bases). V lost 7 bases and J 3 bases, leaving 16 bases between the germline ends. The CDR3 totals 14 residues. CDR1 SQVTM and CDR2 ANQGSEA come from the germline V gene. The CDR3 spells CSAAAIADYNEQFF. DNA of the CDR3: TGCAGCGCCGCCGCCATAGCGGACTACAATGAGCAGTTCTTC.

The V gene is TRBV10-3, the J gene TRBJ2-7; TRBD2 agrees at 7 bases. J was trimmed by 2 bases and V by 4 bases; bases with no gene match: 8. This CDR3 has 15 residues. CDR1 is ENHRY, CDR2 SYGVKD, per germline. CDR3 nucleotides: TGTGCCATCAGTGTCGGCAGCGGGGTCCCCTACGAGCAGTACTTC. Its protein product is CAISVGSGVPYEQYF.

The V and J genes are TRBV7-2 and TRBJ2-3, with D maybe TRBD2 (6 bases). Trimming cost V 11 bases and J 0 bases, with 15 bases left between them. The CDR3 extends over 14 amino acids. Germline V gene sequence: CDR1 SGHTA, CDR2 FQGNSA. This chain's CDR3 is CASSAYLSTDTQYF. CDR3 nucleotide sequence: TGTGCCTCTAGCGCATACTTAAGCACAGATACGCAGTATTTT.

This chain connects TRBV11-1 to TRBJ1-1; no reliable D call. The CDR3 contains 15 residues. V lost 2 bases to trimming and J lost 0 bases, with 10 bases between them. Germline V gene sequence: CDR1 SGHAT, CDR2 FQDESV (reference sequence). CDR3 residues: CASSLKGYMNTEAFF. The CDR3 DNA sequence: TGTGCCAGCAGCTTAAAGGGTTACATGAACACTGAAGCTTTCTTT.

This rearrangement joins TRBV7-8 to TRBJ2-1, with D possibly being TRBD2 (5 bases). The ends were cut back, 2 bases at V and 0 bases at J, with 26 bases in the middle. The CDR3 length is 21 residues. Germline V gene lookup returns CDR1 SGHVS and CDR2 FQNEAQ. The CDR3 is CASSLFRIIHLITSSYNEQFF. CDR3 bases: TGTGCCAGCAGCTTATTCCGGATCATACATCTCATAACTAGCTCCTACAATGAGCAGTTCTTC.

The count of this clone is one. This chain uses TRBV28 with TRBJ2-7, with 7 bases aligning to TRBD1. The germline gives CDR1 MDHEN, CDR2 SYDVKM. CDR3 length equals 12 residues. V gave up 7 bases and J gave up 5 bases; unmatched junction bases: 5. The CDR3 is CASTATGNEQYF. Here the CDR3 DNA reads TGTGCCAGCACCGCGACAGGGAACGAGCAGTACTTC.

This clone was detected ten times or more. J is TRBJ2-2 and V is TRBV19; possibly TRBD1 for D (5 bases). Germline CDR1 and CDR2: LNHDA and SQIVND (reference sequence). V lost 2 bases and J 7 bases, leaving 14 bases between the germline ends. This CDR3 region has 15 residues. Written as DNA, the CDR3 is TGTGCCAGTAGTATATGGAAGGGGATGGGCGGGGAGCTGTTTTTT. Translated: CASSIWKGMGGELFF.

The gene calls are TRBV4-1 and TRBJ2-1; D is uncertain. The V and J ends lost 3 bases and 4 bases respectively, with 10 bases between them. Germline V gene lookup returns CDR1 MGHRA and CDR2 YSYEKL. The CDR3 has 14 residues. The CDR3 DNA is TGCGCCAGCAGCCACCAGGCGCCGTACAATGAGCAGTTCTTC. This codes for CASSHQAPYNEQFF.

This clone is medium-sized. This chain links TRBV6-6 with TRBJ2-2; the D is unclear. V was cut by 0 bases and J by 5 bases, with 7 bases left in between. This CDR3 comprises 14 residues. Germline values: CDR1 MNHNY, CDR2 SVGAGI (reference sequence). Here the CDR3 reads CASSYSLETGELFF. The DNA of the CDR3 is TGTGCCAGCAGTTACTCGTTGGAGACCGGGGAGCTGTTTTTT.

The chain combines TRBV6-5 with TRBJ1-5; no clear D gene. The CDR3 contains 12 residues. V gave up 5 bases and J gave up 7 bases, with 9 bases separating them. Germline V gene lookup returns CDR1 MNHEY and CDR2 SVGAGI. The CDR3 bases are TGTGCCAGCAGTCCCCCCGGCCAGCCCCAGCATTTT. Its translation is CASSPPGQPQHF.

This clone was seen just once. V gene TRBV2 combines with J gene TRBJ1-1; 10 nucleotides line up with TRBD1. Germline CDR1 reads SNHLY; CDR2 reads FYNNEI. This CDR3 is 16 amino acids long. After removal of 6 bases from V and 1 base from J, the junction contained 8 bases not matched to a gene. This CDR3 reads CASRTDRGTWNTEAFF. The DNA of the CDR3 is TGTGCCAGCAGAACGGACAGGGGGACATGGAACACTGAAGCTTTCTTT.